The rows below give T cell receptor beta chains drawn from one sample of a study of PD-L1 blockade in urothelial cancer. Only in-frame clones appear in the TCRdb table, and some are missing; sequencing was by immunoSEQ multiplex PCR. The table includes tens of thousands of clones, approximately 86% detected once. The starting material was PBMCs, obtained around atezolizumab (anti-PD-L1) treatment. Receptor source: a man aged 55 to 70 with urothelial cancer. Both conserved end residues are trimmed from each CDR3.

V	length	J	CDR3
TRBV27	11	TRBJ2-3	ASSIDRADTQY
TRBV7-2	13	TRBJ2-5	ASSLVPARAETQY
TRBV15	11	TRBJ2-7	ATSRDPGDEQY
TRBV5-6	12	TRBJ2-7	ASSSGAGFYEQY
TRBV18	12	TRBJ1-4	ASSPSVLAEKLF
TRBV4-1	10	TRBJ1-6	ASSVPGLRLH
TRBV5-6	13	TRBJ2-2	ASSLTAINTGELF
TRBV7-3	15	TRBJ2-5	ASSLKGASGRGETQY
TRBV7-8	13	TRBJ1-2	ASSWGEGLSYGYT
TRBV7-2	13	TRBJ1-5	ASSPLGGSIQPQH